This T cell receptor (beta chain) was sequenced during a study of control samples from healthy donors and cancer patients. Trimming removed 5 bases from V and 7 bases from J, with 12 bases in between. Germline CDR1 reads SEHNR; CDR2 reads FQNEAQ (reference sequence). This CDR3 comprises 14 residues. Repertoires were generated with immunoSEQ multiplex PCR, while TCRdb's copy carries only in-frame clones and drops some. The repertoire has fewer than 200,000 clones, around 90% of them found once; the top ten carry 1.2% to 1.5%. The receptor was derived from a woman aged 50 to 65 in good health. Sequencing was done on a sample of blood. The chain carries TRBV7-9 and TRBJ1-6; D gene unclear. CDR3 in amino acids: CASSPGPNNSPLHF. The CDR3, as DNA: TGTGCCAGCAGCCCCGGACCCAACAATTCACCCCTCCACTTT.